This TCR beta chain was found in a study of T-cell memory formation after mild COVID-19 (dated by TCRdb to about 2021). Study-wide context: Most TCR sequence clusters were specific to one of the two donors. In a couple of donors, T-cell clones that expanded and contracted after mild COVID-19 were followed by sequencing TCRalpha and TCRbeta repertoires longitudinally. The cohort was made up of two young adult volunteers, one female and one male, who were previously healthy.

This clonotype was observed a handful of times. Its specific antigen is unknown. The record has no base qualities; no much larger clone is one base away. The data were produced on an Illumina NovaSeq 6000. TCRalpha and TCRbeta cDNA libraries were constructed by 5'RACE with constant-segment primers, with sample barcodes and unique molecular identifiers being introduced. RNA was extracted from every sample with Trizol reagent. The libraries were amplified in two PCR steps, and the second step added a second sample barcode and Illumina TruSeq adapters. The libraries were sequenced on an Illumina NovaSeq using 2 x 150 bp paired-end reads. Per the source publication's procedure: Reads were demultiplexed and collapsed into UMI-guided consensus sequences with migec v1.2.7. Using mixcr v2.1.11, the UMI consensuses were aligned to TRA and TRB V and J templates and assembled into clonotypes. A clonotype was counted as expanded or contracted only if both edgeR and NoisET called the change significant, with noise models trained on biological replicates. For edgeR calls, the thresholds were a false discovery rate-adjusted p below 0.01 and a log2 fold-change of 1. As an exploratory analysis of dynamics, max-normalized trajectories of the 1000 most abundant clonotypes were examined with PCA combined with hierarchical clustering. The CD4 or CD8 phenotype of responding clones was assigned using the separately sequenced CD4+ and CD8+ repertoires. The public reads were reanalyzed by TCRdb: fastp trimming at Q25, MiXCR alignment, in-frame beta chains only. Rows are combined by CDR3 protein, so each entry shows the most common genes and DNA. The authors' filters were not applied to this entry. The sample yields some 300,000 distinct CDR3 sequences; approximately 22% were counted once. The ten top clones hold around a fifth of the sample.

The germline V end is reduced by 5 bases and the J end by 1 base; junction bases left unmatched: 4. The CDR3 runs 16 amino acids, cysteine and phenylalanine included. Only the CDR3 part of the read is kept: 48 bases, read in frame from the first base. CDR1 MNHEY and CDR2 SVGAGI are derived from the germline V gene. Ficoll-Paque density gradient centrifugation was the method used to isolate PBMCs. The study at large found these results: Contracting CD4+ clones appeared mostly in the CM and EM memory subsets, whereas CD8+ clones were enriched in EMRA. Only two mild cases were covered in the study, and larger cohorts including severe cases with pre-infection samples were considered necessary. From day 15 to 85, contracting clones showed balanced CD4/CD8 phenotypes, whereas a second wave of clones that expanded from day 15 to 37 leaned towards CD4+. The detection of some responding clones in pre-infection memory suggests that pre-existing cross-reactive memory T cells joined the SARS-CoV-2 response. The second-wave clones that peaked on day 37 were not confirmed to be SARS-CoV-2 specific.

The receptor comes from a young man who had mild COVID-19 (a few samples of this study predate the infection). The sample titles of this study are shuffled in the database, so cell type and time point are left out; the donor was told from shared clones. What was sequenced was PBMCs or a T cell subset sorted from them (not recorded which). The receptor chain draws on TRBV6-5 and TRBJ2-2; 10 middle bases align to TRBD2. The CDR3 region has the sequence CASSPPSGGNTGELFF. The DNA sequence follows: TGTGCCAGCAGTCCTCCTAGCGGGGGGAACACCGGGGAGCTGTTTTTT.